These 9 T cell receptor beta chains came from one sample sequenced in a study of radiotherapy plus CTLA-4 blockade in lung cancer. Measured with immunoSEQ multiplex PCR; TCRdb has only the in-frame clones, and not every one. The sample holds under 35,000 clones, less than 75% seen once. The sequenced sample was peripheral blood, obtained from a patient treated with radiotherapy plus ipilimumab. The receptors come from a human donor with non-small cell lung cancer whose response to radiotherapy plus ipilimumab could not be evaluated.

The J gene is TRBJ2-2, the V gene TRBV27; no firm D call. CDR1 is MNHEY, CDR2 SMNVEV, per germline (reference sequence). This CDR3 is built from 14 residues. Trimming stripped 5 bases from V and 7 bases from J, with 14 bases between. The CDR3 sequence: CASSPYSPRGELFF. Written as DNA, the CDR3 is TGTGCCAGCAGTCCCTACTCGCCCCGCGGGGAGCTGTTTTTT.

The chain couples TRBV6-6 to TRBJ2-5; possible D gene TRBD2, 7 bases. The last part of the DNA fits TRBJ2-7 better; the J call may be wrong. CDR1 is MNHNY and CDR2 is SVGAGI in the germline V gene (reference sequence). This CDR3 region has 14 residues. CDR3 protein: CAIWRGRGTYEQYF. The DNA for the CDR3 is TGTGCCATTTGGCGTGGGAGGGGGACCTACGAGCAGTACTTC.

The chain is built from TRBV27 and TRBJ2-7; 8 bases are shared with TRBD2. Germline values: CDR1 MNHEY, CDR2 SMNVEV (reference sequence). The CDR3 is made up of 14 amino acids. The ends lost 6 bases at V and 1 base at J; junction bases unmatched: 5. CDR3 residues: CASSRTSGSYEQYF. The CDR3 DNA sequence: TGTGCCAGCAGCCGAACTAGCGGTTCCTACGAGCAGTACTTC.

This chain joins TRBV7-8 and TRBJ2-5; D is perhaps TRBD1 (5 bases). The ends were cut back, 4 bases at V and 5 bases at J, with 11 bases in the middle. The germline V gene encodes CDR1 SGHVS and CDR2 FQNEAQ. The CDR3 runs to 13 residues. CDR3 amino acids: CASSSDNYETQYF. The CDR3 nucleotides read TGTGCCAGCAGCTCGGACAACTATGAGACCCAGTACTTC. Drawing the rest from reference TRBV7-8 and TRBJ2-5, the complete variable domain is GAGVSQSPRYKVAKRGQDVALRCDPISGHVSLFWYQQALGQGPEFLTYFQNEAQLDKSGLPSDRFFAERPEGSVSTLKIQRTQQEDSAVYLCASSSDNYETQYFGPGTRLLVL.

This clone was seen a handful of times. The chain combines TRBV2 with TRBJ1-2; D is possibly TRBD1 (5 bases). This CDR3 spans 12 amino acids. Per germline, CDR1 SNHLY and CDR2 FYNNEI. The V and J ends lost 6 bases and 7 bases respectively, with 12 bases between them. The CDR3 nucleotides read TGTGCCAGCAGACCGGACATGCTTGGCTACACCTTC. Protein sequence: CASRPDMLGYTF.

The chain combines TRBV6-6 with TRBJ1-2, with D uncertain. V lost 5 bases, J lost 7 bases, and 14 bases lay in between. The CDR3 spans 13 residues. CDR1 and CDR2 (germline): MNHNY, SVGAGI (reference sequence). For the CDR3, the DNA is TGTGCCAGCAGTCGAGGGAGTCTCTCTGGCTACACCTTC. This codes for CASSRGSLSGYTF.

V and J are TRBV28 and TRBJ2-1; 8 positions match TRBD2. V lost 7 bases and J lost 3; bases outside the gene matches: 5. The CDR3 has 14 residues. Germline lookup yields CDR1 MDHEN and CDR2 SYDVKM. As DNA, the CDR3 is TGTGCCAGCATAACTAGCGGCCGCTACAATGAGCAGTTCTTC. This codes for CASITSGRYNEQFF.

This chain uses TRBV28 with TRBJ2-7; 10 nucleotides agree with TRBD1. The CDR3 covers 17 residues. Trimming cost V 6 bases and J 3 bases; bases outside gene matches: 14. Germline values: CDR1 MDHEN, CDR2 SYDVKM. In DNA form, the CDR3 reads TGTGCCAGCAGAACCGGGACAGGGGACGGGAGAGTCTACGAGCAGTACTTC. Amino acid sequence: CASRTGTGDGRVYEQYF.

This clone was found a few times. V is TRBV6-4 and J is TRBJ2-1; D might be TRBD2 (5 bases). The germline V gene encodes CDR1 MRHNA and CDR2 SNTAGT. V lost 2 bases to trimming and J lost 14 bases, with 22 bases between them. This CDR3 comprises 15 residues. The CDR3 DNA follows: TGTGCCAGCAGTGACGAGAAGGAGGAAATGGGTAGAAAGTTCTTC. This codes for CASSDEKEEMGRKFF.